Listed below are T cell receptor beta chains from one sample, sequenced in a study of CD8+ T cells in alopecia areata. Assay: immunoSEQ multiplex PCR; the TCRdb copy retains only in-frame clones and omits some. The data contain about 94,000 clones, about 70% of them singletons. The source was CD8+ T cells sorted from blood, collected between weeks 43 and 45, from a patient treated with tofacitinib. The receptors derive from a human donor with alopecia areata. Both conserved end residues are part of each CDR3. The order of the fields is clone size, D gene, J gene, V gene, CDR3 protein, CDR3 DNA. A D gene is named only where the DNA matches it firmly. Only some rows state a clone size, as once, few, many or a class for expanded clones.

abundance: NA
d_gene: TRBD2
j_gene: TRBJ2-7
v_gene: TRBV30
CDR3aa: CAWSKPTSGGGDEQYF
CDR3nt: TGTGCCTGGAGTAAACCGACTAGCGGGGGTGGTGACGAGCAGTACTTC

abundance: NA
d_gene: TRBD1
j_gene: TRBJ2-1
v_gene: TRBV5-1
CDR3aa: CASSSDKTGGPSNEQFF
CDR3nt: TGCGCCAGCAGCTCCGACAAAACAGGGGGCCCTAGCAATGAGCAGTTCTTC

abundance: NA
d_gene: TRBD2
j_gene: TRBJ2-1
v_gene: TRBV27
CDR3aa: CASSPLADGYNEQFF
CDR3nt: TGTGCCAGCAGTCCTCTAGCGGACGGTTACAATGAGCAGTTCTTC

abundance: NA
d_gene: NA
j_gene: TRBJ1-1
v_gene: TRBV9
CDR3aa: CASSGAQNTEAFF
CDR3nt: TGTGCCAGCTCAGGGGCGCAGAACACTGAAGCTTTCTTT

abundance: few
d_gene: NA
j_gene: TRBJ2-4
v_gene: TRBV6-1
CDR3aa: CASSELGHQRAKNIQYF
CDR3nt: TGTGCCAGCAGTGAACTGGGACACCAGCGGGCCAAAAACATTCAGTACTTC

abundance: NA
d_gene: NA
j_gene: TRBJ1-1
v_gene: TRBV29-1
CDR3aa: CSVEASGTEAFF
CDR3nt: TGCAGCGTTGAAGCCTCGGGAACTGAAGCTTTCTTT

abundance: NA
d_gene: NA
j_gene: TRBJ2-5
v_gene: TRBV6-1
CDR3aa: CASSEYVGGGSETQYF
CDR3nt: TGTGCCAGCAGTGAATATGTGGGAGGTGGCTCGGAGACCCAGTACTTC

abundance: NA
d_gene: TRBD1
j_gene: TRBJ1-6
v_gene: TRBV30
CDR3aa: CACRRAQGNSPLHF
CDR3nt: TGTGCCTGCCGACGAGCACAGGGGAATTCACCCCTCCACTTT

abundance: NA
d_gene: NA
j_gene: TRBJ1-1
v_gene: TRBV4-3
CDR3aa: CASSQEQGDPSAF
CDR3nt: TGCGCCAGCAGCCAAGAGCAGGGAGACCCATCCGCTTTT

abundance: few
d_gene: NA
j_gene: TRBJ1-3
v_gene: TRBV7-2
CDR3aa: CASSLDGNTIYF
CDR3nt: TGTGCCAGCAGCTTAGACGGAAACACCATATATTTT

abundance: NA
d_gene: TRBD2
j_gene: TRBJ2-4
v_gene: TRBV2
CDR3aa: CASRAIAGEDIQYF
CDR3nt: TGTGCCAGCAGGGCCATAGCGGGGGAGGACATTCAGTACTTC

abundance: NA
d_gene: TRBD2
j_gene: TRBJ2-7
v_gene: TRBV27
CDR3aa: CASGGRGHEQYF
CDR3nt: TGTGCCAGCGGGGGGAGGGGCCACGAGCAGTACTTC

abundance: NA
d_gene: TRBD1
j_gene: TRBJ1-1
v_gene: TRBV5-1
CDR3aa: CASSHSTGGREAFF
CDR3nt: TGCGCCAGCAGTCACTCCACAGGGGGACGCGAAGCTTTCTTT

abundance: few
d_gene: NA
j_gene: TRBJ1-2
v_gene: TRBV19
CDR3aa: CASMGGYTF
CDR3nt: TGTGCCAGTATGGGTGGCTACACCTTC

abundance: NA
d_gene: NA
j_gene: TRBJ2-1
v_gene: TRBV4-3
CDR3aa: CASSLSSVGRDEQFF
CDR3nt: TGCGCCAGCAGCCTCTCATCGGTGGGCCGGGATGAGCAGTTCTTC

abundance: NA
d_gene: NA
j_gene: TRBJ2-2
v_gene: TRBV27
CDR3aa: CASSSVRAAEVSNTGELFF
CDR3nt: TGTGCCAGCAGTTCTGTTCGGGCCGCGGAAGTTTCTAACACCGGGGAGCTGTTTTTT

abundance: NA
d_gene: TRBD1
j_gene: TRBJ1-2
v_gene: TRBV19
CDR3aa: CASTLHRQGYGYTF
CDR3nt: TGTGCCAGTACCCTTCACCGACAGGGCTATGGCTACACCTTC

abundance: NA
d_gene: NA
j_gene: TRBJ1-2
v_gene: TRBV20-1
CDR3aa: CSASYGYTF
CDR3nt: TGCAGTGCTTCTTATGGCTACACCTTC

abundance: once
d_gene: NA
j_gene: TRBJ2-2
v_gene: TRBV19
CDR3aa: CASSSRAGDTGELFF
CDR3nt: TGTGCCAGTAGTAGCAGGGCCGGAGACACCGGGGAGCTGTTTTTT

abundance: NA
d_gene: TRBD1
j_gene: TRBJ1-2
v_gene: TRBV29-1
CDR3aa: CSDRGTGGSYGYTF
CDR3nt: TGCAGCGATCGCGGGACAGGGGGGAGCTATGGCTACACCTTC

abundance: NA
d_gene: NA
j_gene: TRBJ2-7
v_gene: TRBV4-3
CDR3aa: CASSQDRSYEQYF
CDR3nt: TGCGCCAGCAGCCAAGACAGGTCCTACGAGCAGTACTTC

abundance: NA
d_gene: TRBD1
j_gene: TRBJ2-7
v_gene: TRBV28
CDR3aa: CASSSLRDRGHEQYF
CDR3nt: TGTGCCAGCAGTTCGCTCCGGGACAGGGGTCACGAGCAGTACTTC

abundance: NA
d_gene: NA
j_gene: TRBJ2-2
v_gene: TRBV9
CDR3aa: CASSVAGTGELFF
CDR3nt: TGTGCCAGCAGCGTAGCTGGGACGGGGGAGCTGTTTTTT

abundance: NA
d_gene: TRBD2
j_gene: TRBJ2-7
v_gene: TRBV29-1
CDR3aa: CSGRTGLGSEQYF
CDR3nt: TGCAGCGGAAGAACTGGACTAGGCTCCGAGCAGTACTTC

abundance: NA
d_gene: TRBD1
j_gene: TRBJ2-5
v_gene: TRBV7-8
CDR3aa: CATRTGTGESETQYF
CDR3nt: TGTGCCACCCGGACCGGGACAGGGGAGTCAGAGACCCAGTACTTC

abundance: NA
d_gene: NA
j_gene: TRBJ2-6
v_gene: TRBV30
CDR3aa: CAWNPGANVLTF
CDR3nt: TGTGCCTGGAATCCTGGGGCCAACGTCCTGACTTTC

abundance: NA
d_gene: NA
j_gene: TRBJ1-2
v_gene: TRBV27
CDR3aa: CASSLSPIYGYTF
CDR3nt: TGTGCCAGCAGTTTATCGCCAATCTATGGCTACACCTTC

abundance: NA
d_gene: TRBD2
j_gene: TRBJ2-4
v_gene: TRBV11-2
CDR3aa: CASSHTSGGLGDIQYF
CDR3nt: TGTGCCAGCAGCCACACAAGCGGGGGCCTTGGGGACATTCAGTACTTC

abundance: NA
d_gene: NA
j_gene: TRBJ1-6
v_gene: TRBV6-5
CDR3aa: CASSYSQGSPLHF
CDR3nt: TGTGCCAGCAGTTACTCACAGGGCTCACCCCTCCACTTT

abundance: NA
d_gene: NA
j_gene: TRBJ2-1
v_gene: TRBV7-9
CDR3aa: CASSFNPASDLGEQFF
CDR3nt: TGTGCCAGCAGCTTCAATCCTGCGTCGGACCTGGGCGAGCAGTTCTTC

abundance: NA
d_gene: NA
j_gene: TRBJ1-5
v_gene: TRBV7-8
CDR3aa: CASSRRSEPQHF
CDR3nt: TGTGCCAGCAGCCGGCGGTCAGAGCCCCAGCATTTT

abundance: NA
d_gene: NA
j_gene: TRBJ2-4
v_gene: TRBV19
CDR3aa: CASKEGNSLAKNIQYF
CDR3nt: TGTGCCAGTAAAGAAGGAAACTCCTTAGCCAAAAACATTCAGTACTTC

abundance: NA
d_gene: NA
j_gene: TRBJ1-5
v_gene: TRBV13
CDR3aa: CASSSRNQPQHF
CDR3nt: TGTGCCAGCAGCTCCAGAAATCAGCCCCAGCATTTT

abundance: few
d_gene: NA
j_gene: TRBJ2-7
v_gene: TRBV29-1
CDR3aa: CSVRTGQSYEQYF
CDR3nt: TGCAGCGTTCGTACAGGTCAATCCTACGAGCAGTACTTC

abundance: NA
d_gene: NA
j_gene: TRBJ1-1
v_gene: TRBV4-3
CDR3aa: CASSQDRILAFF
CDR3nt: TGCGCCAGCAGCCAAGACAGGATTCTAGCTTTCTTT

abundance: NA
d_gene: NA
j_gene: TRBJ1-1
v_gene: TRBV30
CDR3aa: CAWSVGENTEAFF
CDR3nt: TGTGCCTGGAGTGTGGGTGAGAACACTGAAGCTTTCTTT

abundance: NA
d_gene: TRBD1
j_gene: TRBJ1-3
v_gene: TRBV25-1
CDR3aa: CASSEARGSGNTIYF
CDR3nt: TGTGCCAGCAGTGAAGCCAGGGGGTCTGGAAACACCATATATTTT